Listed here is a single T cell receptor (beta chain). Sequencing used immunoSEQ multiplex PCR; TCRdb keeps in-frame clones, though not all of them. The sample includes about 190,000 clones, around 83% of them seen just once. The germline gives CDR1 SGHNT, CDR2 YYREEE (reference sequence). CDR3 size: 17 residues. The ends lost 0 bases at V and 4 bases at J; junction bases unmatched: 12. These data are taken from a study of blood T cell repertoires in COVID-19. Turning to the study itself: Sites in the United States, Italy and Spain provided acute and convalescent COVID-19 samples.

The sample comprised peripheral blood. The clonotype was recovered from a woman between 40 and 55 years old with acute or convalescent COVID-19. This chain uses TRBV5-4 with TRBJ1-2; 7 positions agree with TRBD1. The CDR3 sequence: CASSLDRGGLPSYGYTF. CDR3 nucleotide sequence: TGTGCCAGCAGCTTGGACAGGGGAGGCCTACCGAGCTATGGCTACACCTTC.